This TCR beta chain was sequenced for a study of T cells in Graves' hyperthyroidism and ophthalmopathy. The V gene's germline CDR1 is SNHLY and CDR2 FYNNEI. The CDR3 totals 14 residues. V lost 6 bases to trimming and J lost 11 bases; unmatched junction nucleotides: 10. Patients aged 18 to 65 had newly diagnosed hyperthyroidism lasting under 2 months. Clinical symptoms, serum thyroxine, TRAb, thyroid ultrasound and orbital computed tomography established diagnosis. Using RNA transcripts as the source, TCR beta CDR3 regions were amplified. When the TCR CDR3 underwent first-round RT-PCR, the HTBI primer set was used. Each CDR3 protein gets one entry after TCRdb re-called the multiplex PCR reads with MiXCR. The profile covers more than 550,000 distinct CDR3 sequences, with 17% appearing a single time and 15% to 18% taken by the ten largest. This clonotype turned up a few times. The target antigen is unknown.

Study-wide results and limits: Blood also showed most of the thyroid clonotypes that were expanded above 0.001. Separating ophthalmopathy from stable hyperthyroidism was achieved by a 13 V-J model.

This receptor was taken from a man aged 50 or older with Graves' hyperthyroidism. This chain uses TRBV2 with TRBJ1-1; 12 bases map to TRBD1. The sequencing input was blood. CDR3 loop: CASSTRDRGRGAFF. In nucleotides, the CDR3 is TGTGCCAGCAGCACCAGGGACAGGGGGCGCGGCGCTTTCTTT.